Below are 25 T cell receptor beta chains sequenced from a single sample in a study of T cell responses to AZD1222 COVID-19 vaccine. Profiling relied on immunoSEQ multiplex PCR, and the TCRdb table lists in-frame clones only, not all of them. Counted here are roughly 120,000 clones, over 75% occurring once; the ten biggest clones make up approximately 19%. The sample was peripheral blood, taken on day 0 of AZD1222 vaccination. Source of these receptors: an adult in good health.

This chain links TRBV7-9 with TRBJ1-1; D not resolved. With 1 base removed from V and 1 base from J, the gap between germline ends came to 10 bases. CDR3 length: 15 amino acids. CDR1 is SEHNR and CDR2 is FQNEAQ in the germline V gene (reference sequence). The CDR3 DNA reads as TGTGCCAGCAGCTTAGGGCCTTGGGAGAACACTGAAGCTTTCTTT. Residues: CASSLGPWENTEAFF.

CDR3 residues: CAISDRGPSNTGELFF. The CDR3 DNA reads TGTGCCATCAGTGACAGGGGCCCATCGAACACCGGGGAGCTGTTTTTT. The rearrangement joins TRBV10-3 to TRBJ2-2, with D maybe TRBD1 (6 bases). V was clipped by 3 bases and J by 0 bases, with 11 bases between them. Germline V gives CDR1 ENHRY, CDR2 SYGVKD. The CDR3 spans 16 residues.

The J gene is TRBJ2-5, the V gene TRBV27; TRBD2 aligns across 8 bases. The CDR3 covers 15 residues. The V gene's germline CDR1 is MNHEY and CDR2 SMNVEV (reference sequence). V lost 2 bases and J lost 2; bases outside the gene matches: 4. CDR3: CASSLGVAGQETQYF. CDR3 coding DNA: TGTGCCAGCAGTTTAGGGGTAGCGGGGCAAGAGACCCAGTACTTC.

CDR3 sequence reads: CASRGWGNGYTF. The CDR3 DNA is TGTGCCAGCAGGGGATGGGGGAATGGCTACACCTTC. The V call is TRBV2, the J call TRBJ1-2, with a possible D match to TRBD1 (5 bases). Germline-derived CDR1 and CDR2 are SNHLY and FYNNEI. Trimming took 6 bases from V and 6 from J, leaving 11 bases between them. CDR3 length: 12 amino acids.

V gene TRBV28 combines with J gene TRBJ1-1; D not resolved. Trimming shortened V by 7 bases and J by 3 bases, and 15 bases separated the two germline ends. Germline CDR1 is MDHEN and CDR2 is SYDVKM. This CDR3 comprises 14 residues. This chain's CDR3 is CASTSLATYTEAFF. CDR3 sequence (DNA): TGTGCCAGCACCTCCCTGGCCACCTACACTGAAGCTTTCTTT.

This chain uses TRBV29-1 with TRBJ1-2; the match to TRBD1 covers 9 bases. Germline CDR1 SQVTM, CDR2 ANQGSEA. The V gene end was trimmed by 5 bases and the J gene end by 8 bases; junction bases not matched to a gene: 6. The CDR3 loop spans 12 amino acids. The CDR3 region is CSVSDRGSGYTF. In DNA form, the CDR3 reads TGCAGCGTTTCCGACAGGGGGTCCGGCTACACCTTC.

The count of this clone is one. The gene calls are TRBV6-5 and TRBJ1-2; D remains unclear. This CDR3 spans 12 amino acids. Looked up from germline, CDR1 is MNHEY and CDR2 is SVGAGI. V was trimmed by 0 bases and J by 6 bases, leaving 5 bases between them. CDR3 sequence reads: CASSYSGDGYTF. CDR3 nucleotide sequence: TGTGCCAGCAGTTACTCCGGGGATGGCTACACCTTC.

A word on this clone: The sample has other DNA sequences that encode this CDR3 too. The chain links TRBV5-4 to TRBJ1-4, with D possibly matching TRBD1 (5 bases). Trimming shortened V by 1 base and J by 3 bases, and 7 bases separated the two germline ends. The CDR3 has 14 amino acids. Per the germline V gene, CDR1 is SGHNT and CDR2 is YYREEE (reference sequence). This CDR3 reads CASSLQGPNEKLFF. In nucleotides, the CDR3 is TGTGCCAGCAGCTTGCAGGGACCTAATGAAAAACTGTTTTTT.

The chain carries TRBV3-1 (or the pseudogene TRBV3-2) and TRBJ1-3, with a possible D match to TRBD1 (5 bases). The CDR3 length is 15 residues. Germline V CDR1 and CDR2: LGHDT, YNNKEL (reference sequence). The ends were cut back, 4 bases at V and 0 bases at J, with 10 bases in the middle. CDR3: CASSPHRPSGNTIYF. The DNA for the CDR3 is TGTGCCAGCAGCCCCCACAGGCCCTCTGGAAACACCATATATTTT.

This clone has just one count. V gene TRBV5-4 combines with J gene TRBJ1-2; TRBD1 might be the D (6 bases). Germline V gives CDR1 SGHNT, CDR2 YYREEE (reference sequence). The CDR3 totals 15 residues. The germline V and J ends were trimmed by 4 bases and 8 bases, with 21 bases remaining between them. CDR3 sequence (DNA): TGTGCCAGCAGCCCAGCCCCCGGACAGCAGTGGGGCTACACCTTC. Encoded protein: CASSPAPGQQWGYTF.

This clone was recorded only once. CDR3 loop: CASSEQSSPGNTIYF. As DNA, the CDR3 is TGTGCCAGCAGTGAACAATCCAGTCCTGGAAACACCATATATTTT. This chain uses TRBV6-1 with TRBJ1-3; D is unclear. The V gene lost 2 bases and the J gene lost 2 bases, with 10 bases spanning the gap. The CDR3 has 15 amino acids. Germline lookup yields CDR1 MNHNS and CDR2 SASEGT.

V gene TRBV2 combines with J gene TRBJ2-7, with D tentatively TRBD1 (6 bases). This CDR3 contains 14 residues. Trimming took 8 bases from V and 3 from J, leaving 17 bases between them. Germline CDR1 is SNHLY and CDR2 is FYNNEI. The CDR3 DNA reads TGTGCCAGCGCCTCCGGGACACCACTCTACGAGCAGTACTTC. Protein sequence: CASASGTPLYEQYF. The entire variable domain, with the rest obtained from reference TRBV2 and TRBJ2-7, is as follows: EPEVTQTPSHQVTQMGQEVILRCVPISNHLYFYWYRQILGQKVEFLVSFYNNEISEKSEIFDDQFSVERPDGSNFTLKIRSTKLEDSAMYFCASASGTPLYEQYFGPGTRLTVT.

The genes are TRBV7-9 and TRBJ1-2; D remains ambiguous. Trimming stripped 1 base from V and 2 bases from J, with 8 bases between. CDR1 and CDR2 from the germline V gene are SEHNR and FQNEAQ (reference sequence). The CDR3 is 14 residues long. CDR3 bases: TGTGCCAGCAGCTTAGGCGGCACCAACTATGGCTACACCTTC. Translation gives CASSLGGTNYGYTF.

The chain carries TRBV30 and TRBJ1-2; the D gene is possibly TRBD1 (6 bases). CDR1 is GTSNPN and CDR2 is SVGIG in the germline V gene (reference sequence). The length of the CDR3 is 15 residues. The V gene lost 1 base and the J gene lost 8 bases, with 20 bases spanning the gap. CDR3 sequence reads: CAWSAASGSRGGYTF. The CDR3, as DNA: TGTGCCTGGAGTGCGGCCTCGGGTTCTAGGGGGGGCTACACCTTC.

V gene TRBV10-3 combines with J gene TRBJ2-5; TRBD2 might be the D (6 bases). Germline loops: CDR1 ENHRY, CDR2 SYGVKD. V was pared by 2 bases and J by 3 bases, with 10 bases between. The CDR3 runs to 14 residues. CDR3 in amino acids: CAISETQREETQYF. In DNA, the CDR3 is TGTGCCATCAGTGAGACTCAGCGGGAAGAGACCCAGTACTTC.

This clone was observed a single time. CDR3 protein: CASSAPGGAPGANVLTF. The CDR3 bases are TGTGCCAGCAGCGCTCCAGGGGGGGCTCCTGGGGCCAACGTCCTGACTTTC. The J gene is TRBJ2-6, the V gene TRBV7-3; TRBD1 or TRBD2 may be the D gene (7 bases each). With 5 bases removed from V and 2 bases from J, the gap between germline ends came to 16 bases. There are 17 residues in the CDR3. The germline V gene has CDR1 SGHTA and CDR2 FQGTGA. Together with reference TRBV7-3 and TRBJ2-6, the CDR3 gives the full variable domain: GAGVSQTPSNKVTEKGKYVELRCDPISGHTALYWYRQSLGQGPEFLIYFQGTGAADDSGLPNDRFFAVRPEGSVSTLKIQRTERGDSAVYLCASSAPGGAPGANVLTFGAGSRLTVL.

The chain links TRBV19 to TRBJ1-1; no reliable D call. Germline CDR1 reads LNHDA; CDR2 reads SQIVND (reference sequence). This CDR3 comprises 13 residues. Trimming cost V 3 bases and J 0 bases, with 5 bases left between them. For the CDR3, the DNA is TGTGCCAGTAGTATCCTCTTGAACACTGAAGCTTTCTTT. Translated, it gives CASSILLNTEAFF.

This chain joins TRBV28 and TRBJ1-2; 11 bases match TRBD1. This CDR3 contains 16 residues. With V trimmed by 2 bases and J by 7 bases, 9 bases remained unmatched. Germline V CDR1 and CDR2: MDHEN, SYDVKM. For the CDR3, the DNA is TGTGCCAGCAGTTTAGGGACAGGGGGTAGTATCGGTGGCTACACCTTC. Translated: CASSLGTGGSIGGYTF.

About this clone itself: Other DNA sequences within the sample encode an identical CDR3. This chain connects TRBV5-6 to TRBJ1-2; D is ambiguous. Trimming stripped 5 bases from V and 4 bases from J, with 24 bases between. Germline CDR1 is SGHDT and CDR2 is YYEEEE. The CDR3 loop spans 17 amino acids. The CDR3 bases are TGTGCCAGCAGAGGGCGGGAGCATCGAACTCCTGGCTATGGCTACACCTTC. Protein: CASRGREHRTPGYGYTF. Combining the CDR3 with reference TRBV5-6 and TRBJ1-2 gives the whole variable domain DAGVTQSPTHLIKTRGQQVTLRCSPKSGHDTVSWYQQALGQGPQFIFQYYEEEERQRGNFPDRFSGHQFPNYSSELNVNALLLGDSALYLCASRGREHRTPGYGYTFGSGTRLTVV.

This chain links TRBV18 with TRBJ2-1; 9 bases align to TRBD2. Germline V CDR1 and CDR2: KGHSH, LQKENI. J lost 0 bases, V lost 2 bases, and 2 bases had no gene match. This CDR3 contains 16 residues. CDR3 nucleotides: TGTGCCAGCTCACCAGGTAGCGGGAGCTCCTACAATGAGCAGTTCTTC. Protein sequence: CASSPGSGSSYNEQFF.

The chain links TRBV6-5 to TRBJ2-1; D is possibly TRBD2 (6 bases). The CDR3 runs to 14 residues. Between the trimmed V and J ends, which lost 5 bases and 5 bases, there was a span of 13 bases. Germline lookup yields CDR1 MNHEY and CDR2 SVGAGI. CDR3 nucleotide sequence: TGTGCCAGCAGTAGGGCGGGGATACACAATGAGCAGTTCTTC. Protein product: CASSRAGIHNEQFF.

This clone was found a few times. This chain links TRBV7-9 with TRBJ2-7, with 9 bases identical to TRBD2. The CDR3 runs 15 residues. The junction had 7 bases not matched to a gene; V was cut back by 5 bases and J by 2 bases. CDR1 is SEHNR, CDR2 FQNEAQ, per germline (reference sequence). CDR3: CASSRTSGSTYEQYV. CDR3 in DNA: TGTGCCAGCAGCCGAACTAGCGGGTCTACCTACGAGCAGTACGTC.

CDR3 bases: TGTGCCAGCAGCCCAACTAGCGGCTCGTACAATGAGCAGTTCTTC. Translating it yields CASSPTSGSYNEQFF. The chain joins TRBV9 to TRBJ2-1; TRBD2 aligns across 8 bases. Germline assignment: CDR1 SGDLS and CDR2 YYNGEE. V lost 4 bases and J lost 4; bases outside the gene matches: 7. The CDR3 length is 15 residues.

The J gene is TRBJ2-1, the V gene TRBV24-1; perhaps TRBD2 as D (5 bases). Germline loops: CDR1 KGHDR, CDR2 SFDVKD. The CDR3 loop spans 16 amino acids. The ends were cut back, 0 bases at V and 2 bases at J, with 10 bases in the middle. CDR3 bases: TGTGCCACCAGTGATTTGGAGGGTTTCGCCTACAATGAGCAGTTCTTC. Translated: CATSDLEGFAYNEQFF.

The chain carries TRBV20-1 and TRBJ2-3, with D uncertain. The V and J ends lost 3 bases and 4 bases respectively, with 2 bases between them. Germline loops: CDR1 DFQATT, CDR2 SNEGSKA (reference sequence). This CDR3 has 10 residues. In DNA, the CDR3 is TGCAGTGCTAGGGCAGATACGCAGTATTTT. Its protein product is CSARADTQYF.